This T cell receptor beta chain was sequenced for a study of cytomegalovirus exposure and HLA in healthy donors. The CDR3 runs to 14 residues. Germline-derived CDR1 and CDR2 are GTSNPN and SVGIG (reference sequence). The trim removed 3 bases at V and 5 bases at J, leaving 8 bases unmatched. Concerning this clone: Its antigen is not known.

General observations from the study: Three CMV-associated chains were confirmed in vitro to be specific for CMV antigens.

Primers: 60 Vbeta forward and 13 Jbeta reverse. Authors' processing steps: Later analysis identified some 88 million unique TCR beta chains, around 10 million shared. Clones were sequenced by immunoSEQ multiplex PCR, and TCRdb holds only the in-frame ones, with some missing. V and J calls and clone size come straight from that table; D and trimming were deduced from the DNA. The sample carries some 150,000 clones, around nine tenths recorded once. This clonotype was obtained from a woman aged 25 to 45 in good health and CMV-seronegative. Specimen: PBMCs. The chain joins TRBV30 to TRBJ2-7; the match to TRBD2 covers 9 bases. CDR3 sequence reads: CAWRAGGRDDEQYF. In DNA form, the CDR3 reads TGTGCCTGGAGGGCTGGCGGGAGGGACGACGAGCAGTACTTC.